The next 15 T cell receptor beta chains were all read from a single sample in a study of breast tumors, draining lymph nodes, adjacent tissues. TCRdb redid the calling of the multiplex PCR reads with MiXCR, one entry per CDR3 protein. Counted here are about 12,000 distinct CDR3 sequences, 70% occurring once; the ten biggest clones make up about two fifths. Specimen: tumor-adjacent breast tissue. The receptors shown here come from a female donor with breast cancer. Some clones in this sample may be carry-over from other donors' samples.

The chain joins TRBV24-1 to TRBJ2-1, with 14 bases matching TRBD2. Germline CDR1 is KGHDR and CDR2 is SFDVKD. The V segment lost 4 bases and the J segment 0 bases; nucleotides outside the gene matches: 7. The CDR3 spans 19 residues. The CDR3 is CATSEPPGTSGSSYNEQFF. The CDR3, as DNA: TGTGCCACCAGTGAACCGCCCGGGACTAGCGGGAGCTCCTACAATGAGCAGTTCTTC.

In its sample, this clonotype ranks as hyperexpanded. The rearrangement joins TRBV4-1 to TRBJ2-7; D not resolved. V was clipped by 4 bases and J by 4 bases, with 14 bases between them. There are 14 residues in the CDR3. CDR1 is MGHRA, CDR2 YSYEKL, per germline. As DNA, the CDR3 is TGCGCCAGCAGCCCGACTTCCGATGGGTACGAGCAGTACTTC. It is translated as CASSPTSDGYEQYF.

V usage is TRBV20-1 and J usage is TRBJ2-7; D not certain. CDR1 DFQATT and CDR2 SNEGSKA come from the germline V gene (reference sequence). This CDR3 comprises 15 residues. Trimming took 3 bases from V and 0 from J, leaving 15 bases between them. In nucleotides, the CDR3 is TGCAGTGCTAGTGCGTCGGCGGCCTTCTCCTACGAGCAGTACTTC. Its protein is CSASASAAFSYEQYF.

The CDR3: CASSSRDRVRQPQHF. As DNA, the CDR3 is TGTGCCAGTTCCTCGCGGGACAGGGTGAGGCAGCCCCAGCATTTT. The rearrangement joins TRBV28 to TRBJ1-5; 9 nucleotides match TRBD1. The CDR3 spans 15 residues. CDR1 and CDR2 from the germline V gene are MDHEN and SYDVKM. The V gene end was trimmed by 9 bases and the J gene end by 7 bases; junction bases not matched to a gene: 13.

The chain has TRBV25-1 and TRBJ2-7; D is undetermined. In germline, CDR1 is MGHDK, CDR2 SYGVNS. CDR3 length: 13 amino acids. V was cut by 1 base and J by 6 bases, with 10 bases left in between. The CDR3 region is CASSESVHREQYF. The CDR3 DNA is TGTGCCAGCAGTGAATCGGTCCATCGCGAGCAGTACTTC.

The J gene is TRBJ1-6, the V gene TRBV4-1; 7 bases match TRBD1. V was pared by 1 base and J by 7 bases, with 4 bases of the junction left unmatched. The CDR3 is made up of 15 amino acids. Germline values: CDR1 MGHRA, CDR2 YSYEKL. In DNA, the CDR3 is TGCGCCAGCAGCCAAGGCCACAGGGGAAATTCACCCCTCCACTTT. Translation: CASSQGHRGNSPLHF.

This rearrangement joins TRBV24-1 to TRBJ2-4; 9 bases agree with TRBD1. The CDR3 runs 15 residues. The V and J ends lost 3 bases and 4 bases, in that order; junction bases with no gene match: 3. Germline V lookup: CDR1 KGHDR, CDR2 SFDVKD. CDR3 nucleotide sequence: TGTGCCACCAGTGATACGGGACAGGGTAAAAACATTCAGTACTTC. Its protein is CATSDTGQGKNIQYF.

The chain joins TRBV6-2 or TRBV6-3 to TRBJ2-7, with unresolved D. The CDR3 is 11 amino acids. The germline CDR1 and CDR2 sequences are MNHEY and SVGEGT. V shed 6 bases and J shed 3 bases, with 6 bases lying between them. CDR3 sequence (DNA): TGTGCCAGCAGAATTAACTACGAGCAGTACTTC. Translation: CASRINYEQYF.

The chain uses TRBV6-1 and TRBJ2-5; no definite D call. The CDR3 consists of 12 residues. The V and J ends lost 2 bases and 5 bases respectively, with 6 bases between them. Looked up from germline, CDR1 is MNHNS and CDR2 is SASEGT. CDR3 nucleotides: TGTGCCAGCAGTGAACGGACGGAGACCCAGTACTTC. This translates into CASSERTETQYF.

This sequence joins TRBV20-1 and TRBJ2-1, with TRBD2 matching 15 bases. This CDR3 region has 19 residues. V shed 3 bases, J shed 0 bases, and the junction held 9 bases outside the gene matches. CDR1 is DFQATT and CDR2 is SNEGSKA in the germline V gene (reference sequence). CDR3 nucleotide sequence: TGCAGTGCTAGGGCGGGACTAGCGGGAGGAACGATCTCCTACAATGAGCAGTTCTTC. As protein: CSARAGLAGGTISYNEQFF.

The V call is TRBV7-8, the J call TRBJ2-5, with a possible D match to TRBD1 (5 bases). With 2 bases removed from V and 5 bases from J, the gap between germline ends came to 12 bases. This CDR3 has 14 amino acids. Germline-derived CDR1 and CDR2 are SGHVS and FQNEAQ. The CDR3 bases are TGTGCCAGCAGCTTAAGGGGAAAGGAGGAGACCCAGTACTTC. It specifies CASSLRGKEETQYF.

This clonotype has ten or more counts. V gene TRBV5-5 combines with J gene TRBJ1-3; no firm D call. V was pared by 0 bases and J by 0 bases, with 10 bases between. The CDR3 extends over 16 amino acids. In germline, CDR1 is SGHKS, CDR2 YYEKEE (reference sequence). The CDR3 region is CASSLGPSSSGNTIYF. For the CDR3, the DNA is TGTGCCAGCAGCTTGGGCCCGTCTAGCTCTGGAAACACCATATATTTT.

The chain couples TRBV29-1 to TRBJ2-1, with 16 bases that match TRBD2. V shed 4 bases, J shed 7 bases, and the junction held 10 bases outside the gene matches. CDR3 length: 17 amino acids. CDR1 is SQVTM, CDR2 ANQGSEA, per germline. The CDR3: CSVGGLAGGPVGNEQFF. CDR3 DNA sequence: TGCAGCGTTGGGGGACTAGCGGGAGGGCCCGTGGGTAATGAGCAGTTCTTC.

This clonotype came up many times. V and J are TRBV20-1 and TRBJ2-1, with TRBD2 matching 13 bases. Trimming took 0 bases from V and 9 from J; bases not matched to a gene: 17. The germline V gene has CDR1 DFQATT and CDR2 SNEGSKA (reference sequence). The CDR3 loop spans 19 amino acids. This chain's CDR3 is CSARDSVRGTSGKKPEQFF. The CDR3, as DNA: TGCAGTGCTAGAGATTCTGTGCGGGGGACTAGCGGGAAAAAGCCTGAGCAGTTCTTC.

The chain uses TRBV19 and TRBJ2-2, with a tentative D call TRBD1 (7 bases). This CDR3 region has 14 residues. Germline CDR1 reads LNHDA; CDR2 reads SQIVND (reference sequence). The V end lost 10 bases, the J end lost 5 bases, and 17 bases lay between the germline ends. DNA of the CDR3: TGTGCCACCCACAGGGGACTGAATACCGGGGAGCTGTTTTTT. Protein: CATHRGLNTGELFF.